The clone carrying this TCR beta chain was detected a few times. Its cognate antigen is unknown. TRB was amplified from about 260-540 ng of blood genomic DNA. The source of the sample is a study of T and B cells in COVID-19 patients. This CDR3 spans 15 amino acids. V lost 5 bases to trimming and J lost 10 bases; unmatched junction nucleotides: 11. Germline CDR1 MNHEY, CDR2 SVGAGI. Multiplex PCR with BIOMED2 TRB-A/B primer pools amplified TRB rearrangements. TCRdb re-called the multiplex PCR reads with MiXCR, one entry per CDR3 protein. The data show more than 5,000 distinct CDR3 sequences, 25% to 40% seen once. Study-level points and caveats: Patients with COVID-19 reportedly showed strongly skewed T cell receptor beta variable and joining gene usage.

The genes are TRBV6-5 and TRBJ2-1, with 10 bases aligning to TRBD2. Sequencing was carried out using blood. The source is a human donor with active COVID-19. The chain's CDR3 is CASSEAGLATIEQFF. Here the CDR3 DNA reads TGTGCCAGCAGTGAAGCGGGACTAGCGACAATCGAGCAGTTCTTC.